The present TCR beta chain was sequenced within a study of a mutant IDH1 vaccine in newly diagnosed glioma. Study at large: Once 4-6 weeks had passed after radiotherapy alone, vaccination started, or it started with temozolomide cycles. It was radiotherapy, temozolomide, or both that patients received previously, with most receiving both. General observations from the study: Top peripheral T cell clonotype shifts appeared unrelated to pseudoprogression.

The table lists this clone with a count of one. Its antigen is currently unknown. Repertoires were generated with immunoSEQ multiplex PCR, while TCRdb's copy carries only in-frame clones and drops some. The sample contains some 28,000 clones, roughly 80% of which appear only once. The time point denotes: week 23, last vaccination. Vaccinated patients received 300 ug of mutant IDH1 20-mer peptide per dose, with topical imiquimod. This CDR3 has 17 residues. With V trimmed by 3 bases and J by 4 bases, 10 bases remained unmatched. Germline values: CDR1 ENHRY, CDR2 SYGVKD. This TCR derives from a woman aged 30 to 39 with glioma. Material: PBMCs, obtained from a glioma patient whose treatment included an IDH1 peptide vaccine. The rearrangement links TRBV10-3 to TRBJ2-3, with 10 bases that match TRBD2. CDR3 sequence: CAISDPLALAGADTQYF. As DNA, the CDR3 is TGTGCCATCAGTGACCCCTTGGCGCTAGCGGGGGCAGATACGCAGTATTTT.